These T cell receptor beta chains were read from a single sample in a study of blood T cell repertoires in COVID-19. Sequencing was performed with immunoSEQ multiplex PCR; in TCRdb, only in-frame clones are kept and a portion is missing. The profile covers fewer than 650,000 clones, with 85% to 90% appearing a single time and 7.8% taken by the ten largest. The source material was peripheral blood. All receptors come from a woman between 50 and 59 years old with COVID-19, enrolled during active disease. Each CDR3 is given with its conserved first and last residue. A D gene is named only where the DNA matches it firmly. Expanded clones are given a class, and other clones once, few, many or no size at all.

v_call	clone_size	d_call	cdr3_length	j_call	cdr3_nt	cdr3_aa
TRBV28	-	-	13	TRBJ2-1	TGTGCCAGCAGTTTAACGGGGTTCGATGAGCAGTTCTTC	CASSLTGFDEQFF
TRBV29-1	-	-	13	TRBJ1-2	TGCAGCGCCCGCGAAGAGGGAAACCATGGCTACACCTTC	CSAREEGNHGYTF
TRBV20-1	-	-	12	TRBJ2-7	TGCAGTGCTAGTGTAACTCAGGCCGAGCAGTACTTC	CSASVTQAEQYF
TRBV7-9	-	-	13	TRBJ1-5	TGTGCCAGCAGCCAAAGTGCGAATCAGCCCCAGCATTTT	CASSQSANQPQHF
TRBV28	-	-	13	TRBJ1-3	TGTGCCAGCAGTTTAGGGTCGGAGGGCACCATATATTTT	CASSLGSEGTIYF
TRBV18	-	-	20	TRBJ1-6	TGTGCCAGCTCACCACGAAATTTGGTGGATCAGGGCCCCGTTAATTCACCCCTCCACTTT	CASSPRNLVDQGPVNSPLHF
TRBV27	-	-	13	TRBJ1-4	TGTGCCAGCAGTTTATCAGGGGGTGAAAAACTGTTTTTT	CASSLSGGEKLFF
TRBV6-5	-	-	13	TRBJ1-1	TGTGCCAGCAGTCGGGGACTTAACACTGAAGCTTTCTTT	CASSRGLNTEAFF
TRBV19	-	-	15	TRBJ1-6	TGTGCCAGTAGTATAAATACCCTGAGGGATTCACCCCTCCACTTT	CASSINTLRDSPLHF
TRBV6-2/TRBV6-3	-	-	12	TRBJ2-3	TGTGCCAGCAGTGAGGTCGAAGATACGCAGTATTTT	CASSEVEDTQYF
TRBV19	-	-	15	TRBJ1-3	TGTGCCAGTAGCCCTGGAGAGTTCTCTGGAAACACCATATATTTT	CASSPGEFSGNTIYF
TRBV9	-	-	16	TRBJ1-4	TGTGCCAGCAGCTATGGACAGAGAGCAACTAATGAAAAACTGTTTTTT	CASSYGQRATNEKLFF
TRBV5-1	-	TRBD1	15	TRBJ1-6	TGCGCCAGCAGCTTGGAGGCAGGGGGTAATTCACCCCTCCACTTT	CASSLEAGGNSPLHF
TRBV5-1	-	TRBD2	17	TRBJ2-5	TGCGCCAGCAGCCCCGGGACTAGCGGGGGCCCGGGGGAGACCCAGTACTTC	CASSPGTSGGPGETQYF
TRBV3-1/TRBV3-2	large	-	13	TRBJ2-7	TGTGCCAGCAGCCCAACAGGTCTCTACGAGCAGTACTTC	CASSPTGLYEQYF
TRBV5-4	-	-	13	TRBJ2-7	TGTGCCAGCAGCTTTGGGCACTCCTACGAGCAGTACTTC	CASSFGHSYEQYF
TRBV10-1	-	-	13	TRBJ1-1	TGCGCCAGCAGTGAAGGGGATTTGGCTGAAGCTTTCTTT	CASSEGDLAEAFF
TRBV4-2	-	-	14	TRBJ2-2	TGTGCCAGCAGCCAAGAACTGGACACCGGGGAGCTGTTTTTT	CASSQELDTGELFF
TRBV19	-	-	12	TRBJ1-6	TGTGCCAGTAGTTCTCAGGATTCACCCCTCCACTTT	CASSSQDSPLHF
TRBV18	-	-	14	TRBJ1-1	TGTGCCAGCTCCCTACAGGATATGAACACTGAAGCTTTCTTT	CASSLQDMNTEAFF
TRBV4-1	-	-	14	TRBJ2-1	TGCGCCAGCAGCCAAGTGGAGGCGGTGGTTCGGCAGTTCTTC	CASSQVEAVVRQFF
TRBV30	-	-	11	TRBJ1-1	TGTGCCTGGAGTCGCGGAATTGAGGGTTTCTTT	CAWSRGIEGFF
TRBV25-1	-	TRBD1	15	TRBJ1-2	TGTGCCAGCAGGGAAGACAGGGGTTGGAGCTATGGCTACACCTTC	CASREDRGWSYGYTF
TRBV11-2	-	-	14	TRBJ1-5	TGTGCCAGCAGCTTAGGAGAGAGCAATCAGCCCCAGCATTTT	CASSLGESNQPQHF
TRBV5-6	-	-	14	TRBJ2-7	TGTGCCAGCAGCTCAGGGGTTGGGGTCTACGAGCAGTACTTC	CASSSGVGVYEQYF
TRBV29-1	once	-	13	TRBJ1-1	TGCAGCGTTGACTTAGGGGGGAACACTGAAGCTTTCTTT	CSVDLGGNTEAFF
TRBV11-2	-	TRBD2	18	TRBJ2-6	TGTGCCAGCAGCTTTCGAGGCGGGGGGGTGACTGGGGCCAACGTCCTGACTTTC	CASSFRGGGVTGANVLTF
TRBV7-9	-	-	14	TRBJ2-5	TGTGCCAGCAGCTTAGACTCCAACCAAGAGACCCAGTACTTC	CASSLDSNQETQYF
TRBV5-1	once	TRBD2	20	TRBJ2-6	TGCGCCAGCAGCTCCGGGACTAGCGGGGGGGCAGGTCACGGGGCCAACGTCCTGACTTTC	CASSSGTSGGAGHGANVLTF
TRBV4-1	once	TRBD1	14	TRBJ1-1	TGCGCCAGCAGCCAACCCCTACTGACAGGGGGGGCTTTCTTT	CASSQPLLTGGAFF
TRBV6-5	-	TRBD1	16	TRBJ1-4	TGTGCCAGCAGTTACTCGAGACAGGGTAGAAGTGAAAAACTGTTTTTT	CASSYSRQGRSEKLFF
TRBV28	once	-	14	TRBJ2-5	TGTGCCAGCAGTTTTGCTCAGGCAGAAGAGACCCAGTACTTC	CASSFAQAEETQYF
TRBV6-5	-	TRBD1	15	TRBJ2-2	TGTGCCAGCGCTGAGGACAGGGGAAGCACCGGGGAGCTGTTTTTT	CASAEDRGSTGELFF
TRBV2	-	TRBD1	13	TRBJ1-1	TGTGCCAGTCCGGGACAGCCTTACACTGAAGCTTTCTTT	CASPGQPYTEAFF
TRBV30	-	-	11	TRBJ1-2	TGTGCCTGGGCTTCGGGGGGACGCTACACCTTC	CAWASGGRYTF